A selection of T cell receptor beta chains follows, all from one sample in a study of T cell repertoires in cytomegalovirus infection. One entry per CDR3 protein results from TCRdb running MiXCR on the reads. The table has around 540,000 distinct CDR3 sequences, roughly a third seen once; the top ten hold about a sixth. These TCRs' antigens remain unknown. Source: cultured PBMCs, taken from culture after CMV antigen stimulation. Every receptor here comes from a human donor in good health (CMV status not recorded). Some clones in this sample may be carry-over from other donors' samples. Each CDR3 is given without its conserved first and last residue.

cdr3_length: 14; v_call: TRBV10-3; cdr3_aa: AISTPGQGATDTQY
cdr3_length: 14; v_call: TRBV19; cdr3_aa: ASSIVGFRGGVTQY
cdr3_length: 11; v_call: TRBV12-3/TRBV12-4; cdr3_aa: ASSLVGGSDQH
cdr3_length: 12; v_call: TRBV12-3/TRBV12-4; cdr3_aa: ASSLLGRGNEQF
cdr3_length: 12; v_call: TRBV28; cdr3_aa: ASSSYLGRNEQF
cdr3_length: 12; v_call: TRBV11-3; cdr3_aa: ASGPGGTADTQY
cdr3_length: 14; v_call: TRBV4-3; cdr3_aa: ASSQEPSGRARTQY
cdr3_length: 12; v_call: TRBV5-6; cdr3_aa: ASSLAVAPHEQF
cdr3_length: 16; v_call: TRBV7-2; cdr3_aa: ASSPLRASSSYNSPLH
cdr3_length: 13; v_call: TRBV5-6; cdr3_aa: ASSYRTGRGEKLF
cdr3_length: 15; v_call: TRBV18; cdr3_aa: ASSPPGWTGETDTQY
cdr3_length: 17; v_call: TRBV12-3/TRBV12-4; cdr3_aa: ASSFSGLAGLPNTGELF
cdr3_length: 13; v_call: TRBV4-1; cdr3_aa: ASSQDYGVNTEAF
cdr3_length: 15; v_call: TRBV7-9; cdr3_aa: ASSPTGVPLMNTEAF
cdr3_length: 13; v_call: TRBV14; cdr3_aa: ASSQEYFSGNTIY
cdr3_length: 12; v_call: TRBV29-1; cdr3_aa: SVIGGRGGETQY
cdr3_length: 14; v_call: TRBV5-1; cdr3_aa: ASSLGGPGPATEAF
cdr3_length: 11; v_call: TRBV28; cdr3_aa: ASGGGVGETQY
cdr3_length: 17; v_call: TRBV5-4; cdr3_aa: ASSLGDRTSGYLSYEQY
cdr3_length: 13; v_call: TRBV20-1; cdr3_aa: SARRTSGRLSEQF
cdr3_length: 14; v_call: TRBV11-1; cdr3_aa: ASSLAGGNAYNEQF
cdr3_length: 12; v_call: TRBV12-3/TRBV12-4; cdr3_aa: ASMVSPGANVLT
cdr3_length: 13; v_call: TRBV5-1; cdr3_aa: ASSTGSATGETQY
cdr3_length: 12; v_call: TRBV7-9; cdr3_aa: ASTPLRGTSGYT
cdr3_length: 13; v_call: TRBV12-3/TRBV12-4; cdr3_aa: ASRPHQGAQETQY
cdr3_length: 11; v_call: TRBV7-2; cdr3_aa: ASSRGNTDTQY
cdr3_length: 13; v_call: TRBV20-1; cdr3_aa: SARPLAGAYNEQF
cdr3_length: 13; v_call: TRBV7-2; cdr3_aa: ASSLAGSAKNIQY
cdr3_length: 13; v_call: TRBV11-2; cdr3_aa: ASSLGSTGADTQY
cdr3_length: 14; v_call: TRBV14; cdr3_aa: ASSPWSGINTGELF
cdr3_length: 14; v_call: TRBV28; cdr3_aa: ASSSPRTGGSETQY
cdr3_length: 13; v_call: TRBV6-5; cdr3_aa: ASSYSGGPTDTRY
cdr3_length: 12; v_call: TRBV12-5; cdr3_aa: ASGPGGPFDEQF
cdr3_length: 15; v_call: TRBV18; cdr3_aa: ASSPSSGLAGGETQY
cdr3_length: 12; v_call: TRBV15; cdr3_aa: ATSRGQGRGGYT
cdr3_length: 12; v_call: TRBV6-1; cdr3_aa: ASSEGYSRDTQY
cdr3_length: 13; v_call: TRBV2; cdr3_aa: ASRTSGTDPYEQY
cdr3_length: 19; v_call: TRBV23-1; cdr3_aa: ASSQTAGLAGVRVIYNEQF
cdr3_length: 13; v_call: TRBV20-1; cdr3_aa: SALRTGGWTDTQY
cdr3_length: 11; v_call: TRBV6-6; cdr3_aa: ASSPRGRDTQY
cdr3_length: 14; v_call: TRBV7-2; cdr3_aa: ASGGIGKLLNSPLH
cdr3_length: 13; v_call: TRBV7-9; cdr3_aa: ASSGAGTNYNEQF
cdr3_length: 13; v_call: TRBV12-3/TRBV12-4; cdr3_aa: ASSLQGSLQETQY
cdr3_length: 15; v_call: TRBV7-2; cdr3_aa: ASSLGGLAGPQETQY
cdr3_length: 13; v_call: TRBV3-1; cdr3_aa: ASSQDGNPRETQY
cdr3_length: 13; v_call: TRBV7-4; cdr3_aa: ASSLVTGIGAEAF
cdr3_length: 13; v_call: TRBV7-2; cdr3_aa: ASSSNRRGTRTQY
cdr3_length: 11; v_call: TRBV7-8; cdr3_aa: ASSLAEYSPLH
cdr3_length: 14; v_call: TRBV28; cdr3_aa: ASTRVGHSSTDTQY
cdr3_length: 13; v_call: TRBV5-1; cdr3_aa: ASSQSTSFQETQY
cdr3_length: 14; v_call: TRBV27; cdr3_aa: ASKLPGLAGEETQY
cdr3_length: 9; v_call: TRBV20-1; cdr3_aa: SASQGDEQF
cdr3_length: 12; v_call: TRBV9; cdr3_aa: ASSPERRRETQY
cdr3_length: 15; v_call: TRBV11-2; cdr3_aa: ASSLAQFGYKTGELF